The sequence of this T cell receptor (beta chain) was determined in a study of blood T cells in healthy people across ages. Study results and caveats: Aged donors had fewer naive CD4+ cells and lower diversity than long-lived donors.

Using a J-beta primer mix together with a sample-barcoded 5' primer, a second PCR was run for 7 to 11 cycles. All samples yielded 3 million or more CDR3-containing paired-end reads. TCRdb processed the 5' RACE reads anew with MiXCR; each CDR3 protein has one entry. The sample consists of some 900,000 distinct CDR3 sequences, around 49% of them appearing once. As regards this clonotype: No antigen is known for it.

V dropped 0 bases and J dropped 7 bases, with 13 bases sitting between them. Germline values: CDR1 DFQATT, CDR2 SNEGSKA (reference sequence). The CDR3 runs to 14 residues. The rearrangement joins TRBV20-1 to TRBJ1-3; D is ambiguous. The sequence derives from a man aged 25-40 years in good health. The sample comprised blood. The CDR3 DNA follows: TGCAGTGCTAGAGACACCGGGAATCCGAACACCATATATTTT. Amino acids: CSARDTGNPNTIYF.